This T cell receptor beta chain was sequenced during a study of post-analysis software for immune sequencing data. Built from TCR beta cDNA, the libraries had unique molecular identifiers in them. Starting from approximately 1 to 10 million T cells, the study yielded 460,000 or so cDNA molecules. TCRdb called the PCR reads again in MiXCR, with one record for every CDR3 protein. The table includes hundreds of thousands of distinct CDR3 sequences, 59% detected once. Whole-study findings and limits: About five TRBV segments were more frequent in patients than controls; TRBV5-6, TRBV5-1 and TRBV20-1 belonged to this group.

Germline values: CDR1 SGHRS, CDR2 YFSETQ. The CDR3 is 14 residues long. The sample holds a few counts of this clonotype. Its matching antigen is unknown. V and J are TRBV5-1 and TRBJ2-5; maybe TRBD1 (6 bases). The J call may be faulty, since TRBJ2-7 better matches the DNA end. This TCR was sampled from a girl aged 2-10 years with multiple sclerosis. The sample taken for sequencing was blood. CDR3 coding DNA: TGCGCCAGCAGCTTGGAGGACAGCGCCTACGAGCAGTACTTC. It yields the protein CASSLEDSAYEQYF.